Reported below is one T cell receptor beta chain. The clone's antigen remains unknown. No much larger clonotype is one base removed from it; base qualities were not supplied. Measured from the cysteine to the phenylalanine, the CDR3 is 17 residues long. The DNA shown is the 51-base CDR3, in frame from base 1. Looking up the germline V gene yields CDR1 MDHEN and CDR2 SYDVKM. A distance of 20 bases separates the germline ends of V and J, which lose 2 bases and 3 bases respectively. This entry is derived from a study of control samples from healthy donors and cancer patients (dated by TCRdb to 2019 to 2021). Receptor amplification or capture employed the immunoSEQ multiplex PCR assay. Entries here come from immuneACCESS through TCRdb and include only in-frame sequences with V and J called. Some clones fail to appear in such tables; in the studies checked, an unresolved V gene covers under half of the shortfall, and the cause of the remainder is unknown. For this sample there are roughly 170,000 clones; over 80% appear just once. The leading ten clones occupy about 1.5% of the sample.

The receptor was derived from a man aged 18 to 29 in good health. Source material: blood. The chain joins TRBV28 to TRBJ2-7, and possibly TRBD1, on 6 matching bases. The DNA is TGTGCCAGCAGTTTACGGTGGAGGACAGCAATCTTCTACGAGCAGTACTTC. Its translation is CASSLRWRTAIFYEQYF.